This T cell receptor beta chain was sequenced for a study of a mutant IDH1 vaccine in newly diagnosed glioma. Looking at the study overall: Those enrolled had earlier been treated with radiotherapy, temozolomide, or both, mostly both. Study findings and constraints: Pseudoprogression appeared independent of alterations in top peripheral clonotypes.

Regarding this clone: The antigen is unknown.

Sequenced by immunoSEQ multiplex PCR; TCRdb stores in-frame clones only, minus some. The table lists about 58,000 clones, roughly four fifths of them singletons. Stated time point: week 5, during vaccination. All doses held 300 ug of mutant IDH1 20-mer peptide, with topical imiquimod. The CDR3 is 15 residues long. CDR1 KGHSH and CDR2 LQKENI come from the germline V gene. The ends lost 6 bases at V and 7 bases at J; junction bases unmatched: 6. The receptor was isolated from a woman between 50 and 59 years old with glioma. The input for sequencing was PBMCs, taken from a glioma patient whose treatment included an IDH1 peptide vaccine. V is TRBV18 and J is TRBJ1-6; the match to TRBD1 covers 10 bases. The CDR3 nucleotides are TGTGCCAGCTCCTCTCGACAGGGGGCAAATTCACCCCTCCACTTT. Its translation is CASSSRQGANSPLHF.